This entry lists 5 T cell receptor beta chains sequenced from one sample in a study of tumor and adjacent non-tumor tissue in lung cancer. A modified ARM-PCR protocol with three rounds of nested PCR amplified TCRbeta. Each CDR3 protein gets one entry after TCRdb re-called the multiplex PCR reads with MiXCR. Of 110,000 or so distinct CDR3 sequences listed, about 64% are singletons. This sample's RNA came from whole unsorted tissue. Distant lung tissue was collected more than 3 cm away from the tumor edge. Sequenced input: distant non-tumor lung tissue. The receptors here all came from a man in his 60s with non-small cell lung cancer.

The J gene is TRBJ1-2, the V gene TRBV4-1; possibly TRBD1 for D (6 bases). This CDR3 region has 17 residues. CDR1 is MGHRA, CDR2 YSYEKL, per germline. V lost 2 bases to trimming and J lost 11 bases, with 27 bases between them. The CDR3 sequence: CASSQSTGIGQSPGYTF. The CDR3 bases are TGCGCCAGCAGCCAAAGCACCGGTATCGGACAGTCGCCGGGGTACACCTTC.

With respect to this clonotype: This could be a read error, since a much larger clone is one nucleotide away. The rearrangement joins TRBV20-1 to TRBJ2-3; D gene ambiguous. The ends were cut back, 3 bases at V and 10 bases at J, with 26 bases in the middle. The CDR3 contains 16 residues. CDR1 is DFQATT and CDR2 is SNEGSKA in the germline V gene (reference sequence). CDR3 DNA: TGCAGTGCTAGTAGTGGGTGGATGGCAGGCCCCTCTGCGCAGTATTTT. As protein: CSASSGWMAGPSAQYF.

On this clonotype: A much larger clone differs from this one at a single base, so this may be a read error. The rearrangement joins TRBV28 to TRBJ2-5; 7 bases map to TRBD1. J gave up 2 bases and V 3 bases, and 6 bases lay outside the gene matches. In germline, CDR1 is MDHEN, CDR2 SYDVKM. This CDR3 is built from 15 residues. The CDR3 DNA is TGTGCCAGCAGTTTGGTTAGGGGGCCGCAAGAGACCCAGTACTTC. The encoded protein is CASSLVRGPQETQYF.

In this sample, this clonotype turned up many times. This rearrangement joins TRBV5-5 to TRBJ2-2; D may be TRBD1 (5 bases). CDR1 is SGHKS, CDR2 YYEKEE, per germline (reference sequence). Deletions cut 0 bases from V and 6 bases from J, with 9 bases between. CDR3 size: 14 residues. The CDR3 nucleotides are TGTGCCAGCAGCTTGGCAGGGTCGGCCGGGGAGCTGTTTTTT. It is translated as CASSLAGSAGELFF.

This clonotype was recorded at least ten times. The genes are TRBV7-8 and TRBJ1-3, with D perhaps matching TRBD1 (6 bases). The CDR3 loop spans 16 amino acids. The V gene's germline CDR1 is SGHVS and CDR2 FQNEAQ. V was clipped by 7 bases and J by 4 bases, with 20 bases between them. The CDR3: CASTKTWGAAGNTIYF. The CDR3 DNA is TGTGCCAGCACCAAGACCTGGGGGGCTGCGGGAAACACCATATATTTT.